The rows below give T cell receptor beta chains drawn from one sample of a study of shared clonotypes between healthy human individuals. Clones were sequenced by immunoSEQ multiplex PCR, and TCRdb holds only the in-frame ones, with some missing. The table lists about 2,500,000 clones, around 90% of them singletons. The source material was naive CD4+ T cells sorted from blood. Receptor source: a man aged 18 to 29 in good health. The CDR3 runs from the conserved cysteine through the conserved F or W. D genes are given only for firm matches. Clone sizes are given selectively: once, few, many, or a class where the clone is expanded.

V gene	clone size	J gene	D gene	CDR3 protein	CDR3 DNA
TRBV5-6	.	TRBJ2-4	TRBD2	CASSPGLATNIQYF	TGTGCCAGCAGCCCCGGACTAGCGACCAACATTCAGTACTTC
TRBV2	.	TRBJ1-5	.	CASSESGGADNQPQHF	TGTGCCAGCAGTGAATCGGGGGGGGCCGATAATCAGCCCCAGCATTTT
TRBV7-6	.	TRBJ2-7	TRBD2	CASSLKAGGVYEQYF	TGTGCCAGCAGCTTAAAGGCGGGAGGAGTCTACGAGCAGTACTTC
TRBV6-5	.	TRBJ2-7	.	CASSYSSGVSRVIF	TGTGCCAGCAGTTACTCCTCCGGGGTTTCCCGCGTAATCTTC
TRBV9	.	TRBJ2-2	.	CASSVASAVYTGELFF	TGTGCCAGCAGCGTAGCTAGCGCGGTGTACACCGGGGAGCTGTTTTTT
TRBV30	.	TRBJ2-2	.	CAWSETSRAGELFF	TGTGCCTGGAGTGAGACTAGTCGGGCTGGGGAGCTGTTTTTT
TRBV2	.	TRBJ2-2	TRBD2	CASSPERGNGELFF	TGTGCCAGCAGCCCTGAGCGGGGCAACGGGGAGCTGTTTTTT
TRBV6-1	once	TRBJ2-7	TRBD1	CASGKTGGSYEQYF	TGTGCCAGCGGAAAGACAGGGGGTTCCTACGAGCAGTACTTC
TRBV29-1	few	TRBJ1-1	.	CSVAVLNTEAFF	TGCAGCGTTGCTGTTTTGAACACTGAAGCTTTCTTT
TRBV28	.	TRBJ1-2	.	CASSTLIVKGYTF	TGTGCCAGCAGTACCCTTATTGTGAAGGGCTACACCTTC
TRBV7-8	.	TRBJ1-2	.	CASSLGPAGIGYGYTF	TGTGCCAGCAGCTTAGGGCCCGCGGGGATCGGGTATGGCTACACCTTC
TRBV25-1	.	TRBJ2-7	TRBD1	CASSGTGAYEQYF	TGTGCCAGCAGTGGGACAGGAGCTTACGAGCAGTACTTC
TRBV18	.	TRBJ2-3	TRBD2	CASSPPYGGVTDTQYF	TGTGCCAGCTCACCACCTTACGGGGGGGTGACAGATACGCAGTATTTT
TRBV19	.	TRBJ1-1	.	CASSPRENTEAFF	TGTGCCAGTAGTCCCCGTGAAAACACTGAAGCTTTCTTT
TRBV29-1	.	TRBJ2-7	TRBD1	CSVAIGQGATEQYF	TGCAGCGTTGCGATTGGACAGGGGGCGACCGAGCAGTACTTC
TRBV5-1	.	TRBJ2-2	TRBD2	CASSLEASGGRTGELFF	TGCGCCAGCAGCTTGGAGGCTAGCGGGGGGCGCACCGGGGAGCTGTTTTTT
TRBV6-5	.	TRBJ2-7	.	CASSPVAYEQYF	TGTGCCAGCTCCCCGGTTGCCTACGAGCAGTACTTC
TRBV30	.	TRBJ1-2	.	CAWGEPGGGYTF	TGTGCCTGGGGAGAGCCGGGGGGTGGCTACACCTTC
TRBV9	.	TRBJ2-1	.	CASSVEPWGNEQFF	TGTGCCAGCAGCGTAGAACCCTGGGGCAATGAGCAGTTCTTC
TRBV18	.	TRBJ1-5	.	CASSPSSLNQPQHF	TGTGCCAGCTCACCGTCCAGTCTCAATCAGCCCCAGCATTTT
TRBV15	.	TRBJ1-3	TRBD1	CATSRDRGFTGNTIYF	TGTGCCACCAGCAGGGACAGGGGTTTTACTGGAAACACCATATATTTT
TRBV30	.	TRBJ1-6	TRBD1	CAWTGPVGQASSPLHF	TGTGCCTGGACCGGGCCGGTAGGACAGGCGAGCTCACCCCTCCACTTT
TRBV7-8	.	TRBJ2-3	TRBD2	CASSSLTSGQDTQYF	TGTGCCAGCAGCTCACTGACTAGCGGGCAAGATACGCAGTATTTT
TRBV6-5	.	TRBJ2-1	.	CASSYRQGNNEQFF	TGTGCCAGCAGTTATCGGCAGGGGAACAATGAGCAGTTCTTC
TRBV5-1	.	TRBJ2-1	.	CASKIDMAYNEQFF	TGCGCCAGCAAGATAGACATGGCTTACAATGAGCAGTTCTTC
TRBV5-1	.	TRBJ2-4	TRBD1	CASSLGDREIQYF	TGCGCCAGCAGCTTGGGGGACAGAGAAATTCAGTACTTC
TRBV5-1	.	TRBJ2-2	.	CASSLDAPNTGELFF	TGCGCCAGCAGCTTGGACGCCCCGAACACCGGGGAGCTGTTTTTT
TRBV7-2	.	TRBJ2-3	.	CASREVTDTQYF	TGTGCCAGCAGAGAGGTGACAGATACGCAGTATTTT
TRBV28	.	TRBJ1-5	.	CASSSDSPGNQPQHF	TGTGCCAGCAGTTCGGACAGCCCAGGCAATCAGCCCCAGCATTTT
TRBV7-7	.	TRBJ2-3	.	CASSSGGQGDTDTQYF	TGTGCTAGCAGCTCGGGGGGCCAGGGCGACACAGATACGCAGTATTTT
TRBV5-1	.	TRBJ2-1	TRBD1	CASSWGQGPYNEQFF	TGCGCCAGCAGCTGGGGACAGGGACCCTACAATGAGCAGTTCTTC
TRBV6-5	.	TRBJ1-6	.	CASKSGGVSPLHF	TGTGCCAGCAAAAGCGGGGGGGTTTCACCCCTCCACTTT
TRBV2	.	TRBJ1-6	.	CASSEAVNYNSPLHF	TGTGCCAGCAGTGAAGCCGTGAACTATAATTCACCCCTCCACTTT
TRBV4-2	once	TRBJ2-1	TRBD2	CASSQDPGARTSGVDEQFF	TGTGCCAGCAGCCAAGATCCCGGGGCCCGGACTAGCGGGGTCGATGAGCAGTTCTTC
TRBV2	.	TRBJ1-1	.	CASSEEAGRGAFF	TGTGCCAGCAGTGAAGAGGCGGGTAGAGGAGCTTTCTTT
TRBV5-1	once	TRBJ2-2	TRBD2	CASTTSGGTNTGELFF	TGCGCCAGCACCACCAGCGGGGGTACTAACACCGGGGAGCTGTTTTTT